Following are 3 T cell receptor beta chains from one sample sequenced in a study of OX40 agonist ivuxolimab in advanced cancers. TCRdb keeps only in-frame clones here, not all; method: immunoSEQ multiplex PCR. The table lists 73,000 or so clones, roughly 86% of them singletons, with around 0.73% in the top ten. Sample: CD4+ or CD8+ T cells sorted from blood, taken in a trial of the OX40 agonist ivuxolimab. These receptors came from an adult with an advanced solid tumor such as melanoma, head and neck, liver or kidney cancer.

V usage is TRBV19 and J usage is TRBJ2-7; 10 nucleotides align to TRBD1. The trim removed 4 bases at V and 2 bases at J, leaving 11 bases unmatched. Looked up from germline, CDR1 is LNHDA and CDR2 is SQIVND (reference sequence). This CDR3 spans 17 amino acids. The CDR3 region is CASSKVPPGTGAYEQYF. The CDR3 nucleotides are TGTGCCAGTAGTAAAGTCCCTCCCGGGACAGGGGCCTACGAGCAGTACTTC. Supplemented by reference TRBV19 and TRBJ2-7, the full variable domain reads DGGITQSPKYLFRKEGQNVTLSCEQNLNHDAMYWYRQDPGQGLRLIYYSQIVNDFQKGDIAEGYSVSREKKESFPLTVTSAQKNPTAFYLCASSKVPPGTGAYEQYFGPGTRLTVT.

The chain recombines TRBV12-5 with TRBJ1-4; 7 bases agree with TRBD1. This CDR3 region has 14 residues. V shed 1 base, J shed 5 bases, and the junction held 1 base outside the gene matches. Germline loops: CDR1 LGHNT, CDR2 FRNRAP. The CDR3 nucleotides read TGTGCTAGTGGTTTGGCGGACAGGAATGAAAAACTGTTTTTT. Protein sequence: CASGLADRNEKLFF.

The chain recombines TRBV9 with TRBJ2-3; D is uncertain. V was clipped by 4 bases and J by 2 bases, with 8 bases between them. The CDR3 spans 13 residues. Germline values: CDR1 SGDLS, CDR2 YYNGEE. The chain's CDR3 is CASSFQHTDTQYF. CDR3 coding DNA: TGTGCCAGCAGCTTTCAGCACACAGATACGCAGTATTTT.